This entry lists 10 T cell receptor beta chains sequenced from one sample in a study of CD8 T cells in Susac syndrome. Random-hexamer reverse transcription was applied to roughly 0.5 to 1 ug RNA. TCRdb fed the immunoSEQ multiplex PCR reads into MiXCR, producing one record per CDR3 protein. The table shows some 190,000 distinct CDR3 sequences, with over 85% occurring only once. Material for sequencing was CD4+ T cells from PBMCs. The receptors come from a human donor in good health.

The chain recombines TRBV6-2 or TRBV6-3 with TRBJ2-7, with TRBD1 matching over 7 bases. CDR3 length: 13 residues. After removal of 2 bases from V and 3 bases from J, the junction contained 1 base not matched to a gene. Germline V lookup: CDR1 MNHEY, CDR2 SVGEGT. The CDR3 loop reads CASSYNRGYEQYF. CDR3 nucleotides: TGTGCCAGCAGTTACAACAGGGGCTACGAGCAGTACTTC.

The DNA of the CDR3 is TGTGCCAGCAGTTCCCCCGGGTATGGGGCCAACGTCCTGACTTTC. It is translated as CASSSPGYGANVLTF. The chain carries TRBV6-5 and TRBJ2-6; D not certain. The V gene's germline CDR1 is MNHEY and CDR2 SVGAGI. V was cut by 4 bases and J by 3 bases, with 10 bases left in between. The CDR3 length is 15 residues.

The count of this clonotype is one. This chain uses TRBV13 with TRBJ2-1; 9 nucleotides agree with TRBD1. The germline CDR1 and CDR2 sequences are PRHDT and FYEKMQ (reference sequence). CDR3 size: 15 residues. V lost 5 bases and J lost 10; bases outside the gene matches: 12. The CDR3 reads CASSARDRVASEQFF. The CDR3 region has the DNA TGTGCCAGCAGCGCCCGGGACAGGGTCGCCTCGGAGCAGTTCTTC.

CDR3 bases: TGTGCCAGCAGCTCGGACAGCACAGATACGCAGTATTTT. Translation gives CASSSDSTDTQYF. This chain links TRBV7-2 with TRBJ2-3; D is ambiguous. The CDR3 loop spans 13 amino acids. Germline values: CDR1 SGHTA, CDR2 FQGNSA. The V end lost 4 bases, the J end lost 0 bases, and 5 bases lay between the germline ends.

The chain couples TRBV5-1 to TRBJ2-2; TRBD2 aligns across 8 bases. CDR1 is SGHRS, CDR2 YFSETQ, per germline. Trimming took 4 bases from V and 0 from J; bases not matched to a gene: 5. The CDR3 spans 16 residues. CDR3 loop: CASSPGLATNTGELFF. The CDR3 region has the DNA TGCGCCAGCAGCCCCGGACTAGCCACGAACACCGGGGAGCTGTTTTTT.

CDR3 in amino acids: CASSNRVDRLYGYTF. CDR3 bases: TGTGCCAGCAGCAACAGGGTCGACAGGCTCTATGGCTACACCTTC. This chain connects TRBV3-1 to TRBJ1-2; tentative D call: TRBD1 (6 bases). Deletions cut 5 bases from V and 4 bases from J, with 17 bases between. The CDR3 length is 15 residues. CDR1 is LGHDT and CDR2 is YNNKEL in the germline V gene (reference sequence). Drawing the rest from reference TRBV3-1 and TRBJ1-2, the complete variable domain is DTAVSQTPKYLVTQMGNDKSIKCEQNLGHDTMYWYKQDSKKFLKIMFSYNNKELIINETVPNRFSPKSPDKAHLNLHINSLELGDSAVYFCASSNRVDRLYGYTFGSGTRLTVV.

The chain carries TRBV4-3 and TRBJ2-7, with TRBD2 matching 7 bases. V lost 4 bases, J lost 2 bases, and 11 bases stayed unmatched. Germline V lookup: CDR1 LGHNA, CDR2 YSLEER. The CDR3 is 16 amino acids. The CDR3 region is CASSPAGGSFTYEQYF. Here the CDR3 DNA reads TGCGCCAGCAGCCCCGCGGGCGGGAGTTTTACCTACGAGCAGTACTTC.

V usage is TRBV20-1 and J usage is TRBJ2-2; the match to TRBD2 covers 7 bases. The germline V gene encodes CDR1 DFQATT and CDR2 SNEGSKA (reference sequence). V shed 3 bases and J 1 base; nucleotides not matched to a gene: 5. The CDR3 totals 15 residues. The CDR3 sequence: CSARRENVNTGELFF. The CDR3 nucleotides are TGCAGTGCTAGGCGGGAGAATGTGAACACCGGGGAGCTGTTTTTT.

This chain connects TRBV19 to TRBJ2-3, with TRBD1 matching over 8 bases. The V gene end was trimmed by 6 bases and the J gene end by 5 bases; junction bases not matched to a gene: 7. The length of the CDR3 is 14 residues. Germline V gives CDR1 LNHDA, CDR2 SQIVND (reference sequence). This chain's CDR3 is CASRDQGAGDTQYF. The CDR3 DNA follows: TGTGCCAGTAGGGACCAGGGGGCTGGAGATACGCAGTATTTT.

The chain joins TRBV20-1 to TRBJ2-3; tentative D call: TRBD1 (6 bases). Germline loops: CDR1 DFQATT, CDR2 SNEGSKA (reference sequence). V was trimmed by 2 bases and J by 0 bases, leaving 12 bases between them. The CDR3 length is 15 residues. DNA for the CDR3: TGCAGTGCTAGATCGGGACACGATAGCACAGATACGCAGTATTTT. Amino acids: CSARSGHDSTDTQYF.